Sequencing of this T cell receptor beta chain was carried out in a study of molecular identifiers for immune sequencing clone quantification. Bulk TCR libraries were made with methods that had been previously described and with listed TCR primers. TCRdb reprocessed the PCR reads via MiXCR and lists one record per CDR3 protein. The table records about half a million distinct CDR3 sequences, 20% to 25% of them present only once. This clonotype has just a few counts. This CDR3 region has 16 residues. Germline V gives CDR1 LGHNA, CDR2 YNFKEQ. The germline V and J ends were trimmed by 0 bases and 8 bases, with 14 bases remaining between them.

The source of this sequence is a human donor in good health. Some libraries in this study had Jurkat cell RNA spiked in. The sample comprised naive CD8+ T cells from blood, with Jurkat cell RNA spiked in. Indicated subset: FACS-sorted CD8+CD4-CCR7+CD45RA+ naive T cells. V and J are TRBV4-2 and TRBJ1-6; tentative D call: TRBD1 (6 bases). The CDR3 sequence: CASSQDGQGTDSPLHF. CDR3 DNA: TGTGCCAGCAGCCAAGATGGGCAGGGGACGGATTCACCCCTCCACTTT.